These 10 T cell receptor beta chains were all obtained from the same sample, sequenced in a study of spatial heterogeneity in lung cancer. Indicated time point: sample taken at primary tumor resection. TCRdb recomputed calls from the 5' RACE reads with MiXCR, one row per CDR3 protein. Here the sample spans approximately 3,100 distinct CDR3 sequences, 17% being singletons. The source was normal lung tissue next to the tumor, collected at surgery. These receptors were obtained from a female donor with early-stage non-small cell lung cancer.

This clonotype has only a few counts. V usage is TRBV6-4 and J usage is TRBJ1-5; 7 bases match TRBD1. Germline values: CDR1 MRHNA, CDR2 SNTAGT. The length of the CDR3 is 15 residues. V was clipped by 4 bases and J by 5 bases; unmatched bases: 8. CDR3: CASSAQGGADQPQHF. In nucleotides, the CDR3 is TGTGCCAGCAGTGCCCAGGGGGGCGCGGATCAGCCCCAGCATTTT.

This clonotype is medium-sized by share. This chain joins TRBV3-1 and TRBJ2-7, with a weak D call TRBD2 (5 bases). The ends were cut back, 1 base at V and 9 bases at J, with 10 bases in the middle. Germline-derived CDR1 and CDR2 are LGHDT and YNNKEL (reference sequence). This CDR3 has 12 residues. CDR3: CASSQAGSAQYF. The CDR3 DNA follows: TGTGCCAGCAGCCAAGCGGGGTCTGCGCAGTACTTC.

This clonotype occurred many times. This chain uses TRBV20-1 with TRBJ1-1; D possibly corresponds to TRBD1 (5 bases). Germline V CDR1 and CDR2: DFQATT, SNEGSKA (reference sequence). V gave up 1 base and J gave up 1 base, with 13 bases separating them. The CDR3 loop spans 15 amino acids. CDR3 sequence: CSARVRGMGNTEAFF. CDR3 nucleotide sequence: TGCAGTGCTAGAGTCCGGGGGATGGGGAACACTGAAGCTTTCTTT.

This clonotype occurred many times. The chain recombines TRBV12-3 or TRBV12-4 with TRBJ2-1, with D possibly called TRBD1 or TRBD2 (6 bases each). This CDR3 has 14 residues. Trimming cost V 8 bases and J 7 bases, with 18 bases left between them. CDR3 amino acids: CASAVMGGRNEQFF. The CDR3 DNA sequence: TGTGCCAGCGCCGTGATGGGGGGCCGGAATGAGCAGTTCTTC.

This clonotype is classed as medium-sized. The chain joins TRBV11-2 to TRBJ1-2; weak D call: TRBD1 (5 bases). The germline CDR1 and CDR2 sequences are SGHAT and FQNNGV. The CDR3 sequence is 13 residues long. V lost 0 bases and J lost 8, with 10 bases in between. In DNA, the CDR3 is TGTGCCAGCAGCTTAGAGGGGGAAGGCGGCTACACCTTC. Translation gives CASSLEGEGGYTF.

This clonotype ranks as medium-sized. CDR3: CSARGPGERSYEQYF. CDR3 bases: TGCAGTGCTAGAGGGCCGGGGGAAAGAAGCTACGAGCAGTACTTC. This rearrangement joins TRBV20-1 to TRBJ2-7, with D possibly TRBD2 on 6 matching bases. The CDR3 consists of 15 residues. Trimming removed 1 base from V and 3 bases from J, with 16 bases in between. CDR1 and CDR2 from the germline V gene are DFQATT and SNEGSKA (reference sequence).

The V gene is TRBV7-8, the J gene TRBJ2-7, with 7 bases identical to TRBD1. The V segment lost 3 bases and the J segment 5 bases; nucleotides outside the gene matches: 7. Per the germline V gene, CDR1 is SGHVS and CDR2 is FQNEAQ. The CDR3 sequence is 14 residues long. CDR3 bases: TGTGCCAGCAGCTTCGACAGGGTTAGGAACGAGCAGTACTTC. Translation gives CASSFDRVRNEQYF.

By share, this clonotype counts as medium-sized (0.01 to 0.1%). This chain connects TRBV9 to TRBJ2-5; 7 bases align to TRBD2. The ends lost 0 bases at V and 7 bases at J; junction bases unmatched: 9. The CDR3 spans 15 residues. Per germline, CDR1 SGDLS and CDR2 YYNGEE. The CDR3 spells CASSVGLADSGTQYF. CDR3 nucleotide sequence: TGTGCCAGCAGCGTAGGACTAGCCGATAGTGGGACCCAGTACTTC. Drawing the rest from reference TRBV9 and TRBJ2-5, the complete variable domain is DSGVTQTPKHLITATGQRVTLRCSPRSGDLSVYWYQQSLDQGLQFLIQYYNGEERAKGNILERFSAQQFPDLHSELNLSSLELGDSALYFCASSVGLADSGTQYFGPGTRLLVL.

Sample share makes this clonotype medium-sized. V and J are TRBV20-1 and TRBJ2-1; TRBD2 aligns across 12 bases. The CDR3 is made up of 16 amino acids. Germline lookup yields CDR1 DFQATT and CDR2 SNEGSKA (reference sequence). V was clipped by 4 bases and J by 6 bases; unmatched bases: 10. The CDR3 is CSATGLAGIRINEQFF. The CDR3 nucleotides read TGCAGTGCTACAGGACTAGCGGGAATAAGGATCAATGAGCAGTTCTTC.

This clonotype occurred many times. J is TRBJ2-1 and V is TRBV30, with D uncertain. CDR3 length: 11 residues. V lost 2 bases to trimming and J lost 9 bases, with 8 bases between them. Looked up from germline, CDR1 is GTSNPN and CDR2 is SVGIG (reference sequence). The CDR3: CAWSTLSEQFF. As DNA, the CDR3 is TGTGCCTGGAGTACGCTCAGTGAGCAGTTCTTC.